The 8 T cell receptor beta chains listed next were all sequenced from one sample in a study of tumor-infiltrating lymphocytes in primary liver carcinoma. Production of TCR beta cDNA used around 500 ng total RNA together with a constant-region primer. Three-round nested multiplex PCR performed with slightly modified ARM-PCR produced the TCR beta libraries. The opening two PCR rounds, around 9 cycles each, paired TRBV1-TRBV30 forward primers with a C-beta reverse primer. MiXCR, run by TCRdb on the multiplex PCR reads, gives a single entry per CDR3 protein. The data contain some 130,000 distinct CDR3 sequences, approximately 68% of them singletons. Without any cell sorting, 20-30 mg of bulk tissue yielded co-extracted RNA and DNA. The specimen was tumor-adjacent normal liver tissue. These receptors all stem from an older woman with primary liver carcinoma and hepatitis B virus infection.

For this clonotype: A much larger clone differs by one base, so this may be a read error. V usage is TRBV5-1 and J usage is TRBJ2-1; possible D gene TRBD1, 6 bases. This CDR3 comprises 13 residues. Germline V gene sequence: CDR1 SGHRS, CDR2 YFSETQ. The CDR3 sequence is CASSTTGYNEQSF. The CDR3 coding sequence is TGCGCCAGCAGCACTACAGGGTACAATGAGCAGTCCTTC.

Details on this clonotype: This is likely a read error, given that the CDR3 carries no conserved phenylalanine or tryptophan at its end. The rearrangement uses TRBV7-8 and TRBJ2-5; a weak D match, TRBD2 (6 bases). The germline V gene has CDR1 SGHVS and CDR2 FQNEAQ. CDR3 size: 15 residues. The DNA of the CDR3 is TGTGCCAGCAGCCGGGGGACGGCCCTCCAAGAGGCCCAGTACCTC. Its translation: CASSRGTALQEAQYL.

There are many counts of this clonotype. The V gene is TRBV6-5, the J gene TRBJ2-4; TRBD1 matches 8 bases. After removal of 5 bases from V and 7 bases from J, the junction contained 4 bases not matched to a gene. There are 13 residues in the CDR3. The germline CDR1 and CDR2 sequences are MNHEY and SVGAGI. The CDR3 is CASSETGVNIQYF. The CDR3 DNA reads as TGTGCCAGCAGTGAGACAGGGGTGAACATTCAGTACTTC.

Comments on this clonotype: Germline is not matched at one junction end, which may reflect a read error. The CDR3 loop reads CAICPLGLAGGRETQCF. CDR3 nucleotide sequence: TGTGCCATCTGTCCCCTGGGACTAGCGGGAGGTCGAGAGACCCAGTGCTTC. V gene TRBV28 combines with J gene TRBJ2-5; 15 bases are a match to TRBD2. The CDR3 loop spans 17 amino acids. Germline V gene sequence: CDR1 MDHEN, CDR2 SYDVKM.

About this clonotype: A junction end diverges from the germline sequence, so it may reflect a read error. The rearrangement links TRBV5-1 to TRBJ2-7, with 7 bases matching TRBD1. The CDR3 is 16 residues long. CDR1 and CDR2 (germline): SGHRS, YFSETQ. CDR3 bases: TGCGTCAGCAGCTTGGATGAACAGGGGTTGGCCTACAAGCAGTACTTC. Protein product: CVSSLDEQGLAYKQYF.

As to this clonotype: One end of the junction varies from germline; a read error may be responsible. The chain recombines TRBV6-1 with TRBJ2-4, with 9 bases that match TRBD2. This CDR3 has 19 residues. The V gene's germline CDR1 is MNHNS and CDR2 SASEGT. CDR3 region: CTSSEESSGRTSAIDIQYF. The CDR3 DNA sequence: TGTACCAGCAGTGAAGAGTCAAGCGGGAGGACTAGCGCCATAGACATTCAGTACTTC.

Note on this clonotype: A read error may account for a junction end that differs from germline. The rearrangement joins TRBV4-1 to TRBJ2-3; perhaps TRBD2 as D (7 bases). Germline CDR1 and CDR2: MGHRA and YSYEKL. CDR3 size: 17 residues. The CDR3 DNA is TGCGCCAGCAGCAAAGATTCGGGCGGGAGTAGGACAGATATGCAGTATTTT. It codes for CASSKDSGGSRTDMQYF.

A word on this clonotype: A much larger clone lies one base from this, so it may be a read error. The rearrangement uses TRBV5-1 and TRBJ2-1, with D possibly called TRBD1 or TRBD2 (6 bases each). The CDR3 runs to 17 residues. Per the germline V gene, CDR1 is SGHRS and CDR2 is YFSETQ. V shed 4 bases and J shed 7 bases, with 24 bases lying between them. The CDR3 protein is CASSLLSGGGSGNEQFF. The CDR3 DNA reads TGCGCCAGCAGCCTTTTGTCCGGAGGGGGGAGTGGGAATGAGCAGTTCTTC.